The 30 T cell receptor beta chains below were found in one sample sequenced in a study of blood T cell repertoires in COVID-19. The table came from immunoSEQ multiplex PCR; TCRdb's copy has only in-frame clones and leaves some out. This table has some 300,000 clones, around 88% appearing once. Material: peripheral blood. The origin of the receptors is a woman in her sixties or seventies with COVID-19, enrolled during active disease.

The CDR3 region has the DNA TGTGCCAGCCTTCTCGCCGCCCGCGGTCAGCCCCAGCATTTT. Its protein is CASLLAARGQPQHF. This rearrangement joins TRBV19 to TRBJ1-5; D unresolved. CDR1 LNHDA and CDR2 SQIVND come from the germline V gene (reference sequence). V dropped 9 bases and J dropped 6 bases, with 18 bases sitting between them. The CDR3 length is 14 residues.

V is TRBV18 and J is TRBJ1-5, with D perhaps TRBD1 (5 bases). This CDR3 has 13 amino acids. The ends were cut back, 3 bases at V and 4 bases at J, with 7 bases in the middle. Germline V gene lookup returns CDR1 KGHSH and CDR2 LQKENI. The CDR3 is CASSPTANQPQHF. Written as DNA, the CDR3 is TGTGCCAGCTCACCGACAGCAAATCAGCCCCAGCATTTT.

There are a few counts of this clone. The chain carries TRBV6-5 and TRBJ1-1; weak D call: TRBD1 (6 bases). The V end lost 6 bases, the J end lost 1 base, and 9 bases lay between the germline ends. This CDR3 has 13 amino acids. CDR1 and CDR2 from the germline V gene are MNHEY and SVGAGI. The CDR3: CASRRTENTEAFF. CDR3 DNA: TGTGCCAGCAGACGGACAGAGAACACTGAAGCTTTCTTT.

J is TRBJ1-6 and V is TRBV9, with 10 bases matching TRBD1. V shed 3 bases, J shed 6 bases, and the junction held 12 bases outside the gene matches. Germline V gene data show CDR1 as SGDLS and CDR2 as YYNGEE. The CDR3 spans 18 residues. The CDR3 DNA reads as TGTGCCAGCAGCGCTCAGACAGGGGGCGCGACCCCTAATTCACCCCTCCACTTT. It is translated as CASSAQTGGATPNSPLHF.

The chain is built from TRBV7-2 and TRBJ2-7; D call uncertain. The CDR3 length is 14 residues. V dropped 5 bases and J dropped 0 bases, with 11 bases sitting between them. Germline CDR1 reads SGHTA; CDR2 reads FQGNSA. CDR3 nucleotide sequence: TGTGCCAGCAGCCAGAGGCTCAGCTCCTACGAGCAGTACTTC. Translated, it gives CASSQRLSSYEQYF.

The chain carries TRBV7-9 and TRBJ1-1, with D hard to call. The CDR3 contains 14 residues. The germline V and J ends were trimmed by 2 bases and 4 bases, with 11 bases remaining between them. The germline V gene encodes CDR1 SEHNR and CDR2 FQNEAQ (reference sequence). CDR3 loop: CASSLREVGTEAFF. In DNA form, the CDR3 reads TGTGCCAGCAGCTTACGAGAGGTGGGCACTGAAGCTTTCTTT.

As to this clone: The same CDR3 arises from other DNA sequences in this sample as well. The V gene is TRBV10-1, the J gene TRBJ2-7, with 8 positions matching TRBD2. The trim removed 3 bases at V and 2 bases at J, leaving 3 bases unmatched. Per the germline V gene, CDR1 is WNHNN and CDR2 is SYGVQD (reference sequence). There are 14 residues in the CDR3. Here the CDR3 DNA reads TGCGCCAGCAGTGATACTAGCGGTCCCTACGAGCAGTACTTC. The encoded protein is CASSDTSGPYEQYF.

This clone was observed a few times. The V and J genes are TRBV5-8 and TRBJ1-5; D gene uncertain. The CDR3 is 13 amino acids. V was trimmed by 2 bases and J by 6 bases, leaving 9 bases between them. Germline V gene data show CDR1 as SGHTS and CDR2 as YDEGEE. The CDR3 here is CASSFGGTQPQHF. The CDR3 bases are TGTGCCAGCAGCTTTGGCGGAACTCAGCCCCAGCATTTT.

This clone is a singleton in its sample. The chain is built from TRBV19 and TRBJ2-2, with D maybe TRBD1 (5 bases). This CDR3 contains 17 residues. Trimming left V 4 bases short and J 5 bases short, with 20 bases between. Germline CDR1 reads LNHDA; CDR2 reads SQIVND (reference sequence). This CDR3 reads CASSKSQGLTYTGELFF. The DNA of the CDR3 is TGTGCCAGTAGTAAAAGCCAGGGATTAACCTATACCGGGGAGCTGTTTTTT.

The chain recombines TRBV6-5 with TRBJ2-1; 13 nucleotides agree with TRBD2. This CDR3 is 14 amino acids long. Germline lookup yields CDR1 MNHEY and CDR2 SVGAGI. V was clipped by 7 bases and J by 8 bases; unmatched bases: 5. DNA of the CDR3: TGTGCCAGCAAGGGACTAGCGGGGATTTATGAGCAGTTCTTC. This translates into CASKGLAGIYEQFF.

The genes are TRBV4-1 and TRBJ2-1; TRBD2 matches 8 bases. The CDR3 extends over 17 amino acids. CDR1 and CDR2 (germline): MGHRA, YSYEKL. Trimming took 3 bases from V and 2 from J; bases not matched to a gene: 9. CDR3 sequence: CASSHQPGLVAYNEQFF. CDR3 nucleotide sequence: TGCGCCAGCAGCCATCAGCCGGGACTAGTCGCCTACAATGAGCAGTTCTTC.

The CDR3 here is CASSGQVSNQPQHF. In DNA, the CDR3 is TGTGCCAGCAGTGGGCAGGTTAGCAATCAGCCCCAGCATTTT. This rearrangement joins TRBV28 to TRBJ1-5; D gene ambiguous. Trimming pared 5 bases from V and 0 bases from J, leaving 8 bases between. CDR3 length equals 14 residues. Germline lookup yields CDR1 MDHEN and CDR2 SYDVKM.

This chain uses TRBV7-2 with TRBJ2-1; TRBD2 agrees at 10 bases. The CDR3 totals 15 residues. CDR1 and CDR2 from the germline V gene are SGHTA and FQGNSA. V lost 8 bases, J lost 0 bases, and 4 bases stayed unmatched. The CDR3 DNA reads as TGTGCCAGCGTTAGCGGGGGGCTCTCCTACAATGAGCAGTTCTTC. Amino acids: CASVSGGLSYNEQFF.

The chain carries TRBV4-2 and TRBJ2-3, with 7 nucleotides matching TRBD2. With 0 bases clipped from V and 3 bases from J, the junction kept 9 bases outside the gene matches. CDR3 size: 17 residues. Germline values: CDR1 LGHNA, CDR2 YNFKEQ. CDR3 in amino acids: CASSQDATGGVTDTQYF. CDR3 sequence (DNA): TGTGCCAGCAGCCAAGACGCTACTGGGGGGGTAACAGATACGCAGTATTTT.

This clone was seen once. This chain connects TRBV7-3 to TRBJ1-1; a possible D gene is TRBD1 (6 bases). The CDR3 contains 14 residues. Germline loops: CDR1 SGHTA, CDR2 FQGTGA. Trimming removed 5 bases from V and 1 base from J, with 11 bases in between. The CDR3 loop is CASSPGTTNTEAFF. DNA for the CDR3: TGTGCCAGCAGCCCCGGGACAACGAACACTGAAGCTTTCTTT.

The genes are TRBV2 and TRBJ1-1, with TRBD1 as a possible D gene (5 bases). In germline, CDR1 is SNHLY, CDR2 FYNNEI. Deletions cut 6 bases from V and 1 base from J, with 15 bases between. The CDR3 extends over 15 amino acids. DNA for the CDR3: TGTGCCAGCAGCTCCCAGGGCCTCAAGAACACTGAAGCTTTCTTT. Protein product: CASSSQGLKNTEAFF.

This chain's CDR3 is CASSIRPGQYNSPLHF. CDR3 nucleotide sequence: TGTGCCAGCAGTATACGACCGGGACAGTATAATTCACCCCTCCACTTT. The V call is TRBV28, the J call TRBJ1-6; 7 bases are shared with TRBD1. Trimming cost V 5 bases and J 4 bases; bases outside gene matches: 8. CDR3 length: 16 amino acids. Germline CDR1 is MDHEN and CDR2 is SYDVKM.

J is TRBJ2-1 and V is TRBV19; 9 nucleotides align to TRBD1. CDR1 is LNHDA and CDR2 is SQIVND in the germline V gene (reference sequence). The CDR3 covers 15 residues. J gave up 5 bases and V 7 bases, and 9 bases lay outside the gene matches. This CDR3 is CASKMDRGRDNEQFF. The CDR3 DNA is TGTGCCAGTAAGATGGACAGGGGAAGGGACAATGAGCAGTTCTTC.

This chain joins TRBV7-2 and TRBJ1-6; the D is unclear. V lost 3 bases and J lost 8, with 11 bases in between. This CDR3 contains 14 residues. Looked up from germline, CDR1 is SGHTA and CDR2 is FQGNSA. The CDR3 DNA is TGTGCCAGCAGCTTTAGTTTATTGGATTCACCCCTCCACTTT. It is translated as CASSFSLLDSPLHF.

The rearrangement links TRBV6-6 to TRBJ1-3; D gene ambiguous. Trimming took off 0 bases at V and 7 bases at J, with 10 bases between the two ends. Germline assignment: CDR1 MNHNY and CDR2 SVGAGI (reference sequence). The CDR3 is made up of 14 amino acids. The CDR3 is CASSYSRGSNTIYF. The CDR3 bases are TGTGCCAGCAGTTACTCGAGAGGAAGTAACACCATATATTTT.

CDR3 amino acids: CASSLGGEVGYGYTF. CDR3 coding DNA: TGCGCCAGCAGCTTGGGAGGGGAGGTGGGCTATGGCTACACCTTC. The genes are TRBV5-1 and TRBJ1-2; maybe TRBD1 (5 bases). The CDR3 consists of 15 residues. Trimming stripped 0 bases from V and 4 bases from J, with 13 bases between. Germline CDR1 is SGHRS and CDR2 is YFSETQ.

The rearrangement uses TRBV20-1 and TRBJ2-5; D call uncertain. CDR1 DFQATT and CDR2 SNEGSKA come from the germline V gene (reference sequence). This CDR3 is built from 13 residues. V lost 3 bases to trimming and J lost 1 base, with 9 bases between them. The chain's CDR3 is CSASKTVQETQYF. In DNA form, the CDR3 reads TGCAGTGCTAGTAAAACGGTCCAAGAGACCCAGTACTTC.

J is TRBJ2-4 and V is TRBV19, with D tentatively TRBD1 (6 bases). The germline V gene encodes CDR1 LNHDA and CDR2 SQIVND (reference sequence). The ends were cut back, 5 bases at V and 0 bases at J, with 11 bases in the middle. The CDR3 totals 15 residues. The CDR3 reads CASSPGGAAKNIQYF. For the CDR3, the DNA is TGTGCCAGTAGTCCTGGGGGCGCAGCCAAAAACATTCAGTACTTC.

This chain uses TRBV27 with TRBJ2-7; 7 bases are shared with TRBD1. Per germline, CDR1 MNHEY and CDR2 SMNVEV (reference sequence). V trimming: 5 bases; J trimming: 3 bases; junction bases outside the gene matches: 19. The CDR3 is 18 residues long. The CDR3 spells CASSHLSGTVGPSYEQYF. CDR3 sequence (DNA): TGTGCCAGCAGTCACCTCTCCGGGACAGTGGGCCCGAGCTACGAGCAGTACTTC.

V is TRBV6-1 and J is TRBJ1-2; D not certain. Trimming pared 2 bases from V and 4 bases from J, leaving 14 bases between. The CDR3 has 15 amino acids. Germline values: CDR1 MNHNS, CDR2 SASEGT. The CDR3, as DNA: TGTGCCAGCAGTGAAAGTCGGAATTCGGGCTATGGCTACACCTTC. Protein sequence: CASSESRNSGYGYTF.

In this sample, this clone turned up once. V is TRBV30 and J is TRBJ1-2; 7 positions agree with TRBD1. Germline CDR1 is GTSNPN and CDR2 is SVGIG (reference sequence). J gave up 8 bases and V 5 bases, and 5 bases lay outside the gene matches. This CDR3 spans 11 amino acids. The CDR3, as DNA: TGTGCCTGGCTCCAGGGGGACGGCTACACCTTC. Translating gives CAWLQGDGYTF.

The gene calls are TRBV24-1 and TRBJ2-2, with D perhaps matching TRBD1 (6 bases). The germline V gene has CDR1 KGHDR and CDR2 SFDVKD. Trimming removed 3 bases from V and 0 bases from J, with 7 bases in between. The CDR3 contains 15 residues. CDR3 amino acids: CATSDTGTNTGELFF. DNA of the CDR3: TGTGCCACCAGTGATACAGGGACGAACACCGGGGAGCTGTTTTTT.

V usage is TRBV30 and J usage is TRBJ2-7; D ambiguous. Germline-derived CDR1 and CDR2 are GTSNPN and SVGIG (reference sequence). This CDR3 region has 11 residues. V was cut by 5 bases and J by 2 bases, with 7 bases left in between. The CDR3 region is CAWGLTYEQYF. The CDR3 region has the DNA TGTGCCTGGGGGTTAACCTACGAGCAGTACTTC.

The table lists this clone with a count of one. The chain recombines TRBV10-3 with TRBJ2-5, with TRBD1 identical over 11 bases. V lost 8 bases, J lost 4 bases, and 0 bases stayed unmatched. CDR3 length: 12 amino acids. Germline CDR1 reads ENHRY; CDR2 reads SYGVKD. The CDR3 reads CAIGTGGETQYF. The CDR3 DNA reads as TGTGCCATCGGGACAGGGGGAGAGACCCAGTACTTC.

This rearrangement joins TRBV25-1 to TRBJ1-2; D is ambiguous. V lost 4 bases and J 7 bases, leaving 7 bases between the germline ends. Germline values: CDR1 MGHDK, CDR2 SYGVNS. The CDR3 length is 11 residues. CDR3 in amino acids: CASSATIGYTF. CDR3 nucleotide sequence: TGTGCCAGCAGTGCCACTATTGGCTACACCTTC.